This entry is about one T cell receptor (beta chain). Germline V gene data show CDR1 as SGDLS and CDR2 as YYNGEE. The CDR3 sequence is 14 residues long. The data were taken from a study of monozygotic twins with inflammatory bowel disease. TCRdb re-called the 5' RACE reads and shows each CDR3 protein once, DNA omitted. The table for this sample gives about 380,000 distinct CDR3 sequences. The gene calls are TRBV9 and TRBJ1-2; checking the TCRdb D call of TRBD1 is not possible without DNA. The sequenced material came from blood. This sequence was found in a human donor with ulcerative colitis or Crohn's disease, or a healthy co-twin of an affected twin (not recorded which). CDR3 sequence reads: CASSEGQGYYGYTF.